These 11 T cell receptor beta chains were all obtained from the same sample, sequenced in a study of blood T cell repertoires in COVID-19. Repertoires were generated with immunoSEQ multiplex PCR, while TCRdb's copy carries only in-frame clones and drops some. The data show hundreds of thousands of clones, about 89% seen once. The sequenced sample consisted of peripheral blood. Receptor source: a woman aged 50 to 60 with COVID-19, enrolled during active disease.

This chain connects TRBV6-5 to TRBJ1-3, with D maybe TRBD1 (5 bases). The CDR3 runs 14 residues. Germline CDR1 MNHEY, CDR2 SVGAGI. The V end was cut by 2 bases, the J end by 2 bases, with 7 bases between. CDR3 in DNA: TGTGCCAGCAGTTACGGAGGGGCTGGAAACACCATATATTTT. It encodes CASSYGGAGNTIYF.

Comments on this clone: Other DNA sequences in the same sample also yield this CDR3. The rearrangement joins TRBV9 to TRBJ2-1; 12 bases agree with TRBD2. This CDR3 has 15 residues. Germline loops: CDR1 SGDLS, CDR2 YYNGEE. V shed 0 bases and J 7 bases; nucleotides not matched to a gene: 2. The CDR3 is CASSVGGTSGNEQFF. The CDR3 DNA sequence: TGTGCCAGCAGCGTAGGAGGGACTAGCGGGAATGAGCAGTTCTTC.

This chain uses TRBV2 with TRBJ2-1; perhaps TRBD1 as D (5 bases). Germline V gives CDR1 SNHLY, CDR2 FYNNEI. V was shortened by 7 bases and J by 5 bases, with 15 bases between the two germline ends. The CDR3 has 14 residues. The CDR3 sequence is CASTPARVNNEQFF. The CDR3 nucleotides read TGTGCCAGCACCCCGGCCAGGGTGAACAATGAGCAGTTCTTC.

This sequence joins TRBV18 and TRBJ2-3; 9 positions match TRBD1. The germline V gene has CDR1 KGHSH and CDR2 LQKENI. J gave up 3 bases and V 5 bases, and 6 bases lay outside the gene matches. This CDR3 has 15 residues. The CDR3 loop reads CASSAMTGGTDTQYF. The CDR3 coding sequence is TGTGCCAGCTCAGCAATGACAGGGGGAACAGATACGCAGTATTTT.

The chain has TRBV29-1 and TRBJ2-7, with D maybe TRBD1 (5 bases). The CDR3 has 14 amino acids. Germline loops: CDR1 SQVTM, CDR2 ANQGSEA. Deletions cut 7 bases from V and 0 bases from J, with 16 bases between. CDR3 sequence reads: CSAEGAEGSYEQYF. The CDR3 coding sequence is TGCAGCGCAGAAGGGGCGGAAGGCTCCTACGAGCAGTACTTC.

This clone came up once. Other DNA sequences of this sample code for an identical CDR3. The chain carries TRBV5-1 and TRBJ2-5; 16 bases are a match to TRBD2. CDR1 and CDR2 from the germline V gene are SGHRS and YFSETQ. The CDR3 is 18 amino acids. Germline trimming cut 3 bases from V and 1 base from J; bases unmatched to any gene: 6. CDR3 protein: CASSWGTSGRASQETQYF. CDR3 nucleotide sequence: TGCGCCAGCAGCTGGGGGACTAGCGGGAGGGCCAGCCAAGAGACCCAGTACTTC.

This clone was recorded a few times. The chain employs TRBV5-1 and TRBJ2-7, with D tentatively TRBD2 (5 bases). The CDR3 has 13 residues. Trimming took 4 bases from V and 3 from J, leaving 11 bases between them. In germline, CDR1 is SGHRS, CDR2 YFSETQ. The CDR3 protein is CASSTTADYEQYF. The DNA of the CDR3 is TGCGCCAGCAGCACAACAGCGGACTACGAGCAGTACTTC.

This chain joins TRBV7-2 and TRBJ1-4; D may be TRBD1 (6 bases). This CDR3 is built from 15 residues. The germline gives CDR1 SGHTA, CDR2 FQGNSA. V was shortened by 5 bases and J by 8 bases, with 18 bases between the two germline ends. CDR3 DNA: TGTGCCAGCAGCCCGGAGCGGGGGGCGGTCGAAAAACTGTTTTTT. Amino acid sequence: CASSPERGAVEKLFF. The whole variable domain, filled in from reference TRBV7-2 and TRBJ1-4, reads GAGVSQSPSNKVTEKGKDVELRCDPISGHTALYWYRQSLGQGLEFLIYFQGNSAPDKSGLPSDRFSAERTGGSVSTLTIQRTQQEDSAVYLCASSPERGAVEKLFFGSGTQLSVL.

This CDR3 reads CASSYFAGQGIQPQHF. CDR3 coding DNA: TGTGCCAGCAGTTATTTTGCCGGACAGGGTATACAGCCCCAGCATTTT. The rearrangement links TRBV6-5 to TRBJ1-5; 8 nucleotides match TRBD1. V lost 3 bases and J lost 7; bases outside the gene matches: 11. There are 16 residues in the CDR3. From germline, CDR1 is MNHEY and CDR2 SVGAGI.

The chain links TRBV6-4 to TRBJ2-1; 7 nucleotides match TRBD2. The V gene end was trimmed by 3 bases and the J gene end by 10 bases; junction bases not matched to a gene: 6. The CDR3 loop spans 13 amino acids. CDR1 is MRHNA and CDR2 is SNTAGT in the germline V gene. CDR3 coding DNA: TGTGCCAGCAGTGAAGGGACTACCCGGGAGCAGTTCTTC. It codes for CASSEGTTREQFF.

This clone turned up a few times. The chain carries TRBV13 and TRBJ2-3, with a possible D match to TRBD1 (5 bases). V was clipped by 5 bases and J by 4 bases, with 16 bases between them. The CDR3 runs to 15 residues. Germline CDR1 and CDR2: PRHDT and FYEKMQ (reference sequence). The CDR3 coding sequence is TGTGCCAGCAGCCCAAGGCCAAAGGGGTCAGATACGCAGTATTTT. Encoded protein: CASSPRPKGSDTQYF. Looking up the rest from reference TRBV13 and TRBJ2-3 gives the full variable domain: AAGVIQSPRHLIKEKRETATLKCYPIPRHDTVYWYQQGPGQDPQFLISFYEKMQSDKGSIPDRFSAQQFSDYHSELNMSSLELGDSALYFCASSPRPKGSDTQYFGPGTRLTVL.